The 14 T cell receptor beta chains below were found in one sample sequenced in a study of blood T cell repertoires in COVID-19. Method: immunoSEQ multiplex PCR; TCRdb's copy keeps in-frame clones and lacks some. The data show some 150,000 clones, with roughly 84% seen just once and approximately 14% held by the top ten. The sequencing input was peripheral blood. The receptors originated from an older woman with COVID-19, enrolled during active disease.

V is TRBV5-1 and J is TRBJ1-5, with D maybe TRBD1 (6 bases). The CDR3 has 16 residues. Trimming removed 3 bases from V and 1 base from J, with 14 bases in between. Germline CDR1 is SGHRS and CDR2 is YFSETQ. CDR3 sequence reads: CASSSEGGTSNQPQHF. CDR3 in DNA: TGCGCCAGCAGCTCGGAAGGGGGAACGAGCAATCAGCCCCAGCATTTT. Full variable domain (remainder filled in from reference TRBV5-1 and TRBJ1-5): KAGVTQTPRYLIKTRGQQVTLSCSPISGHRSVSWYQQTPGQGLQFLFEYFSETQRNKGNFPGRFSGRQFSNSRSEMNVSTLELGDSALYLCASSSEGGTSNQPQHFGDGTRLSIL.

V and J are TRBV9 and TRBJ2-4; 7 bases are a match to TRBD1. V was clipped by 0 bases and J by 6 bases; unmatched bases: 9. CDR1 is SGDLS and CDR2 is YYNGEE in the germline V gene. This CDR3 spans 16 amino acids. As DNA, the CDR3 is TGTGCCAGCAGCGTAGGGGGGACAGTCACCGCAAACATTCAGTACTTC. Protein sequence: CASSVGGTVTANIQYF.

The chain recombines TRBV7-9 with TRBJ2-5; 10 bases are shared with TRBD2. The CDR3 consists of 14 residues. Trimming took 8 bases from V and 1 from J; bases not matched to a gene: 4. The germline CDR1 and CDR2 sequences are SEHNR and FQNEAQ (reference sequence). CDR3 nucleotide sequence: TGTGCCAGCCGGACTAGCGGAAGCCAAGAGACCCAGTACTTC. Protein product: CASRTSGSQETQYF. Full variable domain (missing parts from reference TRBV7-9 and TRBJ2-5): DTGVSQNPRHKITKRGQNVTFRCDPISEHNRLYWYRQTLGQGPEFLTYFQNEAQLEKSRLLSDRFSAERPKGSFSTLEIQRTEQGDSAMYLCASRTSGSQETQYFGPGTRLLVL.

The chain has TRBV28 and TRBJ2-6; 7 nucleotides agree with TRBD1. The germline CDR1 and CDR2 sequences are MDHEN and SYDVKM. The CDR3 consists of 18 residues. The J segment lost 2 bases and the V segment lost 5 bases, leaving 12 bases of the junction unmatched. The CDR3 protein is CASSTLRRGKAGANVLTF. The CDR3 region has the DNA TGTGCCAGCAGTACTCTGCGCAGGGGGAAAGCTGGGGCCAACGTCCTGACTTTC. The complete variable domain, with remaining parts taken from reference TRBV28 and TRBJ2-6, reads DVKVTQSSRYLVKRTGEKVFLECVQDMDHENMFWYRQDPGLGLRLIYFSYDVKMKEKGDIPEGYSVSREKKERFSLILESASTNQTSMYLCASSTLRRGKAGANVLTFGAGSRLTVL.

The chain has TRBV5-1 and TRBJ2-1; 8 nucleotides line up with TRBD2. V lost 0 bases, J lost 2 bases, and 4 bases stayed unmatched. Germline CDR1 is SGHRS and CDR2 is YFSETQ. The CDR3 consists of 16 residues. Written as DNA, the CDR3 is TGCGCCAGCAGCTTGGTGGGCGGGAGGACCTACAATGAGCAGTTCTTC. Translation gives CASSLVGGRTYNEQFF.

A single count supports this clone. The J gene is TRBJ2-3, the V gene TRBV20-1; D is perhaps TRBD2 (6 bases). The CDR3 is 14 residues long. Per germline, CDR1 DFQATT and CDR2 SNEGSKA (reference sequence). Trimming removed 3 bases at V and 0 bases at J, with 10 bases between. CDR3 sequence (DNA): TGCAGTGCTAGTCATAGCGGTAGCACAGATACGCAGTATTTT. Translated, it gives CSASHSGSTDTQYF.

The chain recombines TRBV19 with TRBJ1-5; possibly TRBD1 for D (5 bases). This CDR3 region has 17 residues. CDR1 and CDR2 (germline): LNHDA, SQIVND (reference sequence). Trimming pared 6 bases from V and 4 bases from J, leaving 22 bases between. The CDR3: CASSLTPQGKGNQPQHF. The CDR3 nucleotides read TGTGCCAGTAGCCTGACTCCTCAGGGAAAAGGGAATCAGCCCCAGCATTTT.

The V gene is TRBV12-3 or TRBV12-4, the J gene TRBJ1-1; a weak D match, TRBD1 (5 bases). V gave up 4 bases and J gave up 6 bases, with 9 bases separating them. The CDR3 consists of 12 residues. The CDR3 nucleotides read TGTGCCAGCAGTTCTACAGGTTCTGAAGCTTTCTTT. Its translation: CASSSTGSEAFF.

The chain combines TRBV6-1 with TRBJ1-1; the D is unclear. Germline V CDR1 and CDR2: MNHNS, SASEGT. V shed 1 base and J shed 11 bases, with 11 bases lying between them. The CDR3 has 12 residues. This CDR3 reads CASSEGGRAAFF. CDR3 in DNA: TGTGCCAGCAGTGAAGGCGGGCGGGCGGCTTTCTTT.

CDR3 amino acids: CAISSKYSPYEQYF. CDR3 nucleotides: TGTGCCATCAGTTCGAAATACTCTCCATACGAGCAGTACTTC. The chain recombines TRBV10-3 with TRBJ2-7; D gene unclear. With 5 bases removed from V and 4 bases from J, the gap between germline ends came to 15 bases. The CDR3 sequence is 14 residues long. Germline CDR1 is ENHRY and CDR2 is SYGVKD.

The chain carries TRBV28 and TRBJ2-1, with D tentatively TRBD1 (6 bases). Deletions cut 8 bases from V and 2 bases from J, with 13 bases between. Looked up from germline, CDR1 is MDHEN and CDR2 is SYDVKM. The CDR3 loop spans 14 amino acids. The CDR3 spells CASGEGGPYNEQFF. The CDR3, as DNA: TGTGCCAGCGGTGAAGGGGGACCCTACAATGAGCAGTTCTTC.

This clone was seen at least ten times. In DNA form, the CDR3 reads TGTGCCAGCAGCTTAGCAGGGGGCAATCAGCCCCAGCATTTT. Translation: CASSLAGGNQPQHF. This chain connects TRBV7-2 to TRBJ1-5; D is perhaps TRBD1 (5 bases). The ends were cut back, 0 bases at V and 2 bases at J, with 5 bases in the middle. Germline CDR1 is SGHTA and CDR2 is FQGNSA. The CDR3 has 14 residues.

The chain couples TRBV5-1 to TRBJ1-6, with D possibly TRBD1 on 5 matching bases. CDR3 length: 16 residues. The germline gives CDR1 SGHRS, CDR2 YFSETQ. V lost 0 bases, J lost 6 bases, and 13 bases lay in between. CDR3 bases: TGCGCCAGCAGCTTGGAGGCAGGGAATCGTAATTCACCCCTCCACTTT. Its translation is CASSLEAGNRNSPLHF.

The chain carries TRBV9 and TRBJ2-7; 7 bases line up with TRBD2. CDR1 is SGDLS and CDR2 is YYNGEE in the germline V gene. Trimming took 0 bases from V and 3 from J; bases not matched to a gene: 3. CDR3 length: 14 residues. CDR3 amino acids: CASSVAPGGYEQYF. The CDR3 DNA reads as TGTGCCAGCAGCGTAGCTCCGGGGGGCTACGAGCAGTACTTC.